The entry below describes one T cell receptor beta chain. The source of the sample is a study of T cell responses to AZD1222 COVID-19 vaccine. CDR1 is MNHEY and CDR2 is SVGAGI in the germline V gene. Trimming stripped 6 bases from V and 5 bases from J, with 13 bases between. CDR3 length: 13 residues. Clones were sequenced by immunoSEQ multiplex PCR, and TCRdb holds only the in-frame ones, with some missing. Of 100,000 to 150,000 clones detected, around 90% appear once; the ten largest clones hold around 5.6%. The specimen was peripheral blood, collected on day 0 of AZD1222 vaccination. This TCR came from an adult in good health. The chain uses TRBV6-5 and TRBJ2-5; D possibly uses TRBD1 or TRBD2 (5 bases each). CDR3 in amino acids: CASSPVGTETQYF. For the CDR3, the DNA is TGTGCCAGCAGCCCCGTGGGGACGGAGACCCAGTACTTC.